This T cell receptor beta chain comes out of a study of blood T cell repertoires in COVID-19. Study overall: COVID-19 samples, acute and convalescent, were from the United States, Italy and Spain. The cDNA or gDNA used as material had been derived from T cells, B-cell-depleted T cells, or PBMCs.

TCRdb keeps only in-frame clones here, not all; method: immunoSEQ multiplex PCR. Of about 130,000 clones listed, around 83% are singletons. Enrolled through a virtual design, the participants were between 18 and 89 years of age and came from 24 US areas. Germline V gives CDR1 LGHNA, CDR2 YNFKEQ. This CDR3 comprises 19 residues. Trimming cost V 0 bases and J 4 bases, with 21 bases left between them. This clone was detected a few times. The clonotype was recovered from a man younger than 40 who had recovered from COVID-19. Sequencing was done on a sample of PBMCs or T cells enriched from blood (not recorded which). This rearrangement joins TRBV4-2 to TRBJ2-2; TRBD2 might be the D (5 bases). The CDR3 DNA follows: TGTGCCAGCAGCCAAGATCGCGACCCAGGACTTGCTTCCACCGGGGAGCTGTTTTTT. This translates into CASSQDRDPGLASTGELFF.